The clone carrying this T cell receptor (beta chain) has a handful of counts. This sample is part of a study of brain metastases from non-small cell lung cancer. TCRdb keeps only in-frame clones here, not all; method: immunoSEQ multiplex PCR. The data contain about 1,000 clones, 84% of them singletons. The germline CDR1 and CDR2 sequences are DFQATT and SNEGSKA (reference sequence). The CDR3 has 15 amino acids. Deletions cut 3 bases from V and 2 bases from J, with 15 bases between. The V and J genes are TRBV20-1 and TRBJ2-3, with D uncertain. The sequencing sample was made of tumor-adjacent normal tissue. This clonotype was obtained from a donor over 35 with non-small cell lung cancer. The CDR3 bases are TGCAGTGCTAGTAGTCTGGGTCGGCTCACAGATACGCAGTATTTT. Protein product: CSASSLGRLTDTQYF.